This paragraph reports one T cell receptor (beta chain). Method: immunoSEQ multiplex PCR; TCRdb's copy keeps in-frame clones and lacks some. This sample has 220,000 or so clones, with 84% found just once. The sample belongs to a study of blood T cell repertoires in COVID-19. The study recruited people aged roughly 18 to 95 years across about two dozen US areas. The V and J ends lost 1 base and 6 bases, in that order; junction bases with no gene match: 7. The CDR3 totals 16 residues. Germline V gene lookup returns CDR1 SGHTA and CDR2 FQGTGA. This rearrangement joins TRBV7-3 to TRBJ2-1; TRBD2 agrees at 9 bases. Source material: PBMCs or T cells enriched from blood (not recorded which). The sequence was obtained from a woman in her thirties or forties who had recovered from COVID-19. DNA of the CDR3: TGTGCCAGCAGCTTAAGCGGGAGGGCCTGGTCCAATGAGCAGTTCTTC. This encodes CASSLSGRAWSNEQFF.